These 3 T cell receptor beta chains were all obtained from the same sample, sequenced in a study of OX40 agonist ivuxolimab in advanced cancers. TCRdb keeps only in-frame clones here, not all; method: immunoSEQ multiplex PCR. The sample yields approximately 65,000 clones, roughly nine tenths seen once. Here the sequenced sample was CD4+ or CD8+ T cells sorted from blood, taken in a trial of the OX40 agonist ivuxolimab. The receptors stem from an adult with an advanced solid tumor such as melanoma, head and neck, liver or kidney cancer.

The chain recombines TRBV27 with TRBJ2-7; TRBD2 agrees at 7 bases. CDR1 MNHEY and CDR2 SMNVEV come from the germline V gene (reference sequence). The CDR3 runs to 14 residues. V shed 8 bases and J 0 bases; nucleotides not matched to a gene: 7. The CDR3 DNA is TGTGCCAGCGCCCAACGGGGGGACTCCTACGAGCAGTACTTC. This sequence encodes CASAQRGDSYEQYF.

The chain joins TRBV25-1 to TRBJ1-4; 10 positions agree with TRBD1. Germline lookup yields CDR1 MGHDK and CDR2 SYGVNS. Germline trimming cut 3 bases from V and 10 bases from J; bases unmatched to any gene: 8. This CDR3 spans 15 amino acids. The CDR3: CASSDRGQGTIKLFF. DNA for the CDR3: TGTGCCAGCAGTGATAGGGGACAGGGGACAATAAAACTGTTTTTT.

This chain connects TRBV7-3 to TRBJ2-2; the D gene is possibly TRBD1 (6 bases). Germline CDR1 is SGHTA and CDR2 is FQGTGA. This CDR3 comprises 15 residues. The V end lost 2 bases, the J end lost 2 bases, and 9 bases lay between the germline ends. The DNA for the CDR3 is TGTGCCAGCAGCTTATCGGGACACAACACCGGGGAGCTGTTTTTT. Amino acids: CASSLSGHNTGELFF.